Following are 9 T cell receptor beta chains from one sample sequenced in a study of breast tumors, draining lymph nodes, adjacent tissues. TCRdb re-derived calls from the multiplex PCR reads in MiXCR, one entry per CDR3 protein. The sample holds 200,000 or so distinct CDR3 sequences, 31% seen once. Axillary draining lymph nodes of breast cancer patients supplied the node samples. Sequenced material: axillary lymph node tissue. All receptors derive from a female donor with breast cancer. Some clones in this sample may be carry-over from other donors' samples.

Comments on this clonotype: A read error is possible here, since a much larger clone lies one base away. This chain uses TRBV19 with TRBJ2-1; 14 nucleotides align to TRBD2. The germline CDR1 and CDR2 sequences are LNHDA and SQIVND (reference sequence). The CDR3 sequence is 16 residues long. The CDR3 here is CAGSSGTSGSFNEQFF. DNA for the CDR3: TGTGCCGGTAGCTCAGGGACTAGCGGGAGTTTTAATGAGCAGTTCTTC.

This clonotype was detected many times. V usage is TRBV5-8 and J usage is TRBJ2-7; D uncertain. Germline CDR1 and CDR2: SGHTS and YDEGEE. The CDR3 sequence is 11 residues long. Deletions cut 5 bases from V and 8 bases from J, with 11 bases between. As DNA, the CDR3 is TGTGCCAGCAGTCTAAGTCTACAGCAGTACTTC. Protein: CASSLSLQQYF.

The rearrangement uses TRBV20-1 and TRBJ1-2, with 8 bases matching TRBD1. The germline gives CDR1 DFQATT, CDR2 SNEGSKA (reference sequence). CDR3 length: 13 residues. J gave up 7 bases and V 3 bases, and 7 bases lay outside the gene matches. For the CDR3, the DNA is TGCAGTGCTAGGTGGGGACAGGCTGGTGGCTACACCTTC. Its protein is CSARWGQAGGYTF.

This clonotype was seen only once. V and J are TRBV19 and TRBJ2-1, with 14 bases lining up with TRBD2. V was clipped by 5 bases and J by 2 bases; unmatched bases: 11. Germline loops: CDR1 LNHDA, CDR2 SQIVND (reference sequence). The CDR3 is 19 residues long. For the CDR3, the DNA is TGTGCCAGTAGTGTAACCGAGACTAGCGGGAGGGCGACCTACAATGAGCAGTTCTTC. The encoded protein is CASSVTETSGRATYNEQFF.

Only a few counts were recorded for this clonotype. A read error may be the cause here, since a much bigger clone is one base away. This chain joins TRBV9 and TRBJ2-7; the D gene is possibly TRBD2 (7 bases). CDR1 and CDR2 from the germline V gene are SGDLS and YYNGEE. The CDR3 contains 14 residues. The CDR3 bases are TGTGCCAGCAGCGTAGTTGGGGGGGCCCACGAGCAGTCCTTC. This gives the protein CASSVVGGAHEQSF.

This clonotype was found many times. It may be a read error: a sequence one base away is much more abundant. This sequence joins TRBV20-1 and TRBJ1-2; maybe TRBD1 (5 bases). Between the trimmed V and J ends, which lost 0 bases and 4 bases, there was a span of 27 bases. Germline V gives CDR1 DFQATT, CDR2 SNEGSKA (reference sequence). The CDR3 is 19 amino acids. This CDR3 reads CSARDFPPPAREDRYGYTF. As DNA, the CDR3 is TGCAGTGCTAGAGATTTTCCGCCCCCGGCCAGGGAGGATCGCTATGGCTACACCTTC.

A few counts support this clonotype. This chain joins TRBV5-8 and TRBJ1-2, with TRBD1 as a possible D gene (6 bases). The CDR3 covers 13 residues. The germline V gene encodes CDR1 SGHTS and CDR2 YDEGEE. Trimming took 0 bases from V and 8 from J, leaving 11 bases between them. For the CDR3, the DNA is TGTGCCAGCAGCTTGGGGCAGGGGCTAGGCTACACCTTC. Amino acid sequence: CASSLGQGLGYTF.

This clonotype was observed a few times. This sequence may be a read error, since a much larger clone differs from it by one base. The chain employs TRBV20-1 and TRBJ2-5; TRBD2 matches at 10 bases. J gave up 4 bases and V 3 bases, and 5 bases lay outside the gene matches. The CDR3 sequence is 14 residues long. CDR1 is DFQATT and CDR2 is SNEGSKA in the germline V gene (reference sequence). The CDR3 sequence is CSASSGGTLETQYF. DNA of the CDR3: TGCAGTGCTAGTAGCGGGGGGACCTTAGAGACCCAGTACTTC.

This clonotype turned up a few times. The chain links TRBV3-1 to TRBJ1-1; D ambiguous. The V gene's germline CDR1 is LGHDT and CDR2 YNNKEL (reference sequence). Trimming cost V 3 bases and J 12 bases, with 20 bases left between them. The CDR3 contains 14 residues. The CDR3 nucleotides are TGTGCCAGCAGCCAGGGGAGTGAGAGGGCTGAGACTTTCTTT. Residues: CASSQGSERAETFF.